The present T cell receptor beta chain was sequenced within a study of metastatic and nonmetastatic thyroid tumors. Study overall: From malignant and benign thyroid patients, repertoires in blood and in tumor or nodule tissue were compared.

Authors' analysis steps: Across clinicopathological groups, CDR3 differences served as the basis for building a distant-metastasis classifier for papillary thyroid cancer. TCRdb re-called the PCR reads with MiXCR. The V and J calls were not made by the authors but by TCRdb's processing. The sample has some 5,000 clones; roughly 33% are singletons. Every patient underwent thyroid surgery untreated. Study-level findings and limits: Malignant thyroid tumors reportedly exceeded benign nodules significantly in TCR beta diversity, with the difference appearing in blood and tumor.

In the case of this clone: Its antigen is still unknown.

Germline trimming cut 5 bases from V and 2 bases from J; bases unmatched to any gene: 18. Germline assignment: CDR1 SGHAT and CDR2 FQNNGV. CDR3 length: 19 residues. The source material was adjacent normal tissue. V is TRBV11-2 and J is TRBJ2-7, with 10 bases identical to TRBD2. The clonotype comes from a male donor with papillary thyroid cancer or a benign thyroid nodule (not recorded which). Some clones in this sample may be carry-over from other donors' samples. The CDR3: CASSGSSEREGIRPYEQYF. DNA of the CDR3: TGTGCCAGCAGCGGCAGTTCGGAGCGGGAGGGTATTAGACCCTACGAGCAGTACTTC.